These T cell receptor beta chains were read from a single sample in a study of shared clonotypes between healthy human individuals. Method: immunoSEQ multiplex PCR; TCRdb's copy keeps in-frame clones and lacks some. The table records approximately 1.5 million clones, 95% to 99% of them present only once. Sequencing was carried out using naive CD4+ T cells sorted from blood. The source of these receptors is a man younger than 40 in good health. Each CDR3 is given without its conserved first and last residue.

V: TRBV7-2
J: TRBJ1-1
CDR3: ASSLGAGWNTEAF

V: TRBV5-4
J: TRBJ1-3
CDR3: ASSLPGQSSGNTIY

V: TRBV27
J: TRBJ2-1
CDR3: ASSVRWQGLGFSYNEQF

V: TRBV28
J: TRBJ1-2
CDR3: ASSFPGGRYGYT

V: TRBV6-1
J: TRBJ2-5
CDR3: ASREPPGTGN

V: TRBV28
J: TRBJ1-4
CDR3: ASNNWGAGEKLF

V: TRBV7-9
J: TRBJ2-7
CDR3: ASSHGGRAYEQY

V: TRBV19
J: TRBJ1-5
CDR3: ASSLRDPFLNQPQH

V: TRBV19
J: TRBJ2-3
CDR3: ASSIVRTSGREDTQY

V: TRBV6-1
J: TRBJ1-5
CDR3: ASSEPAAPGSPQH

V: TRBV27
J: TRBJ2-2
CDR3: ASSFRAKPRGTGELF

V: TRBV5-1
J: TRBJ2-1
CDR3: ASSLVQGAANEQF

V: TRBV30
J: TRBJ1-2
CDR3: AWSVLGTGGYGYT

V: TRBV5-1
J: TRBJ2-3
CDR3: ASGPEGGTQY

V: TRBV29-1
J: TRBJ2-3
CDR3: SVPGGFTDTQY

V: TRBV7-2
J: TRBJ2-2
CDR3: ASSLDAQTGTTGELF

V: TRBV6-6
J: TRBJ1-5
CDR3: AYRRSTNQPQH

V: TRBV5-6
J: TRBJ1-4
CDR3: ASSPLNEKLF

V: TRBV27
J: TRBJ2-7
CDR3: ASSSTGSPTYEQY

V: TRBV29-1
J: TRBJ2-7
CDR3: SVVSSGAREDEQY

V: TRBV2
J: TRBJ2-3
CDR3: ASSLQGAHDTQY

V: TRBV11-2
J: TRBJ2-7
CDR3: ASSLVGATGEQY

V: TRBV6-5
J: TRBJ1-1
CDR3: ASSYSGLAPNTEAF

V: TRBV18
J: TRBJ2-1
CDR3: ASSGTSDNEQF

V: TRBV10-3
J: TRBJ2-7
CDR3: ATKGQGGDYEQY

V: TRBV5-1
J: TRBJ2-7
CDR3: ASSSPGGYEQY

V: TRBV18
J: TRBJ1-5
CDR3: ASSQGAGQPQH

V: TRBV7-2
J: TRBJ1-3
CDR3: ASSFDSGGNTIY

V: TRBV28
J: TRBJ2-1
CDR3: ASRTPTSGVYNEQF

V: TRBV2
J: TRBJ2-1
CDR3: ASMPVGDRGVNEQF

V: TRBV4-1
J: TRBJ1-1
CDR3: ASSQIKDRSPEAF

V: TRBV5-4
J: TRBJ2-7
CDR3: ASSLAGGTYEQY

V: TRBV2
J: TRBJ2-1
CDR3: ASSESRSISYNEQF

V: TRBV11-3
J: TRBJ1-3
CDR3: ASSPGTGTSGNTIY

V: TRBV7-2
J: TRBJ1-5
CDR3: ASSLGRSNQPQH

V: TRBV5-1
J: TRBJ2-3
CDR3: ASVLGRGEDTQY

V: TRBV14
J: TRBJ2-3
CDR3: ASSLRQGVTGDTQY

V: TRBV7-8
J: TRBJ2-1
CDR3: ASSPIPVPHNEQF